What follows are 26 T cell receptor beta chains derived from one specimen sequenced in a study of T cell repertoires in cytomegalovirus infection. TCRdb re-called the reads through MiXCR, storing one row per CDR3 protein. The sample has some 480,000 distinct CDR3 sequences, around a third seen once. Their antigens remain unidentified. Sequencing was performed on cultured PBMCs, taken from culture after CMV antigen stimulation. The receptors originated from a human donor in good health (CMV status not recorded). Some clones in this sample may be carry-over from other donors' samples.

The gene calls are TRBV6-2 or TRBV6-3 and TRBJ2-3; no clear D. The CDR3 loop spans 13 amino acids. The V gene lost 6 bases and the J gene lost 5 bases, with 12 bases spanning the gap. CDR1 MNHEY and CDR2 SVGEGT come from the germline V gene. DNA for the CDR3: TGTGCCAGCAGATGGGGTATCGGAGATACGCAGTATTTT. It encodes CASRWGIGDTQYF.

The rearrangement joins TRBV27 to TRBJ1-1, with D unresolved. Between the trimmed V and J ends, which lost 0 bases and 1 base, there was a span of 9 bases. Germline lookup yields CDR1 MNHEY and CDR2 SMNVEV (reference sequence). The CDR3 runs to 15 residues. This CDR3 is CASSLSRLGNTEAFF. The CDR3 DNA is TGTGCCAGCAGTTTATCACGGTTGGGGAACACTGAAGCTTTCTTT.

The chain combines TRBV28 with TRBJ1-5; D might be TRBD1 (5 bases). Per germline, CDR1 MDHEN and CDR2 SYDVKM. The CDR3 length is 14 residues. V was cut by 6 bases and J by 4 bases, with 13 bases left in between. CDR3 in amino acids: CASRTQGQNQPQHF. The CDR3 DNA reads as TGTGCCAGCAGGACTCAGGGCCAGAATCAGCCCCAGCATTTT.

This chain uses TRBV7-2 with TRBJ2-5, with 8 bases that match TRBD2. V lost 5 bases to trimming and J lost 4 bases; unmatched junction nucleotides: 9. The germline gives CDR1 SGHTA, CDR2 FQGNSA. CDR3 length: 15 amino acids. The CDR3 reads CASSPPGAGAETQYF. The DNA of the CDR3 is TGTGCCAGCAGCCCCCCTGGAGCGGGAGCAGAGACCCAGTACTTC.

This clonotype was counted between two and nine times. The CDR3 DNA follows: TGTGCCAGCAGCTTAGACCCCAACAAAGACGAGCAGTACGTC. This gives the protein CASSLDPNKDEQYV. The V gene is TRBV7-2, the J gene TRBJ2-7; D unclear. Germline V gives CDR1 SGHTA, CDR2 FQGNSA. V shed 1 base and J shed 5 bases, with 12 bases lying between them. The CDR3 is 14 amino acids.

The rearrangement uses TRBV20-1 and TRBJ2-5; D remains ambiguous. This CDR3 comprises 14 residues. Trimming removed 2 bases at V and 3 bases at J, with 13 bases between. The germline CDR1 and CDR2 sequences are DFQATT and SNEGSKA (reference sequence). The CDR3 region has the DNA TGCAGTGCTAGAAGCACCGAGATGGAAGAGACCCAGTACTTC. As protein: CSARSTEMEETQYF.

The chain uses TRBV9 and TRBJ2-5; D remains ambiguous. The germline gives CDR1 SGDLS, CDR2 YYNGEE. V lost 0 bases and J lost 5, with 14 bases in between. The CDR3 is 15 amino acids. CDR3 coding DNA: TGTGCCAGCAGCGTAGATAATTTTAGGCAGGAGACCCAGTACTTC. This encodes CASSVDNFRQETQYF.

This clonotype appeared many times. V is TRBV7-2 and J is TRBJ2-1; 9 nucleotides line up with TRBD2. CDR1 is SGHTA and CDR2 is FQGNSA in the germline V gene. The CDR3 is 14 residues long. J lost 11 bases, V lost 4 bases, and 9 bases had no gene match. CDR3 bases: TGTGCCAGCAGCTCCTCTAGCGGGGCCCTACAGCAGTTCTTC. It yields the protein CASSSSSGALQQFF.

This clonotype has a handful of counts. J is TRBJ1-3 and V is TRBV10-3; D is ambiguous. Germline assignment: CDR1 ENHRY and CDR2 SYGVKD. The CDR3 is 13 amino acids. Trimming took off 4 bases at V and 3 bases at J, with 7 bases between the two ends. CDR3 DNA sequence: TGTGCCATCAGTGGTGAAATTGGAAACACCATATATTTT. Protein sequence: CAISGEIGNTIYF.

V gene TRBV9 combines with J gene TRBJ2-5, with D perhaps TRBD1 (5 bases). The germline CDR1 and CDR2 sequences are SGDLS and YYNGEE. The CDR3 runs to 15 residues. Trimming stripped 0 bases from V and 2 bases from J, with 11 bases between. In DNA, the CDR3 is TGTGCCAGCAGCGTAGCAAAGGGGATACAAGAGACCCAGTACTTC. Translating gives CASSVAKGIQETQYF.

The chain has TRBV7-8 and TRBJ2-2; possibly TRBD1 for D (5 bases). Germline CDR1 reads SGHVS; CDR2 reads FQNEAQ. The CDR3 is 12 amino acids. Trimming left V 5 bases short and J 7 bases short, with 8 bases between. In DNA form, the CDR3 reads TGTGCCAGCAGCCCCCAGGGCGGGGAGCTGTTTTTT. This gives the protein CASSPQGGELFF.

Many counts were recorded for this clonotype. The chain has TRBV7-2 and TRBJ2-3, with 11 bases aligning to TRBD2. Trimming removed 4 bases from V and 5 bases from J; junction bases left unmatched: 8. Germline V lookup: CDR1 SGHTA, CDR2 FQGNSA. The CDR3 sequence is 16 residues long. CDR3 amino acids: CASSSISGRAGDTQYF. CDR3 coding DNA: TGTGCCAGCAGCTCCATTAGCGGGAGGGCCGGAGATACGCAGTATTTT.

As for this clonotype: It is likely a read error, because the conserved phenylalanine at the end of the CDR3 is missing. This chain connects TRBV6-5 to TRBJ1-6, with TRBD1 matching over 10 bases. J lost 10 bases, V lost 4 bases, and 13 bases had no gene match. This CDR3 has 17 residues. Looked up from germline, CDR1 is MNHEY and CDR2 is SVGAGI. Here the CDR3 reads CASSFYRDRGTNSPLHL. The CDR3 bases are TGTGCCAGCAGTTTCTACAGGGACAGGGGCACCAACTCACCCCTCCACTTA.

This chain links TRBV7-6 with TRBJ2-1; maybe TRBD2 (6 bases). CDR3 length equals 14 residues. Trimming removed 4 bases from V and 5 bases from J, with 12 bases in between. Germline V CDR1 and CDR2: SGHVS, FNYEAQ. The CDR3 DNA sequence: TGTGCCAGCAGCTCCACCGGGACTCACAATGAGCAGTTCTTC. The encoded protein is CASSSTGTHNEQFF.

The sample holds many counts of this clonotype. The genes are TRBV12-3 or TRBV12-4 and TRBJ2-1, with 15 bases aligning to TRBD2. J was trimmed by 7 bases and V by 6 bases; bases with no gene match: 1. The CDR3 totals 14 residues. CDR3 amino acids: CASSGLAGGNEQFF. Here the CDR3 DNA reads TGTGCCAGCAGCGGACTAGCGGGAGGGAATGAGCAGTTCTTC.

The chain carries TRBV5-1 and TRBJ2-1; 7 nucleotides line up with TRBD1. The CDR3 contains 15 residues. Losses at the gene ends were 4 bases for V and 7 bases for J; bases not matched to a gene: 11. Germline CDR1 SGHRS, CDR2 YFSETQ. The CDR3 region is CASSPEPGTENEQFF. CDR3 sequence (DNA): TGCGCCAGCAGCCCAGAGCCCGGGACAGAAAATGAGCAGTTCTTC. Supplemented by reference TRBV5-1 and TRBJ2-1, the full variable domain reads KAGVTQTPRYLIKTRGQQVTLSCSPISGHRSVSWYQQTPGQGLQFLFEYFSETQRNKGNFPGRFSGRQFSNSRSEMNVSTLELGDSALYLCASSPEPGTENEQFFGPGTRLTVL.

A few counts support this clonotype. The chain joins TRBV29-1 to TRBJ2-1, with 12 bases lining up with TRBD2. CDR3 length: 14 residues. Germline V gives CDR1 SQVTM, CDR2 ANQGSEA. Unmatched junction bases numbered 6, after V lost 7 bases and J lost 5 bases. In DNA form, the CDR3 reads TGCAGCGGCGGACTAGCGGGACCAAACAATGAGCAGTTCTTC. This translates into CSGGLAGPNNEQFF.

In DNA, the CDR3 is TGTGCCAGCAGCGACGGCGGCGAGCAGTACTTC. It yields the protein CASSDGGEQYF. V and J are TRBV5-4 and TRBJ2-7; D gene ambiguous. The V and J ends lost 4 bases and 6 bases respectively, with 8 bases between them. Germline loops: CDR1 SGHNT, CDR2 YYREEE (reference sequence). The CDR3 runs 11 residues.

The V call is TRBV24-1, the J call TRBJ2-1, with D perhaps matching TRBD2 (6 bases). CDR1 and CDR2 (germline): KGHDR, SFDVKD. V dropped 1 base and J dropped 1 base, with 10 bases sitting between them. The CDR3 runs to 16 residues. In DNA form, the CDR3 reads TGTGCCACCAGTGATTTTAAGGGGACTTCCTACAATGAGCAGTTCTTC. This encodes CATSDFKGTSYNEQFF.

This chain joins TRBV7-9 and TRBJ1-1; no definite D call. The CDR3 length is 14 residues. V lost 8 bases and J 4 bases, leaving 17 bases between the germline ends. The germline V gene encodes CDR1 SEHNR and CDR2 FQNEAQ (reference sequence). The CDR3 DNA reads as TGTGCCAGCTTTTGGCTAGGCAGTTCCACTGAAGCTTTCTTT. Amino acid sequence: CASFWLGSSTEAFF.

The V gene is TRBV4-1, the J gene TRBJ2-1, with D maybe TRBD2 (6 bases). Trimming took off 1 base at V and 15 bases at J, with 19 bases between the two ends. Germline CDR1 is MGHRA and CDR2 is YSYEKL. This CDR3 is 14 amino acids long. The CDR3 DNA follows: TGCGCCAGCAGCCAAGCTTCCGAGACTAGTGGTAGGTTCTTC. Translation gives CASSQASETSGRFF.

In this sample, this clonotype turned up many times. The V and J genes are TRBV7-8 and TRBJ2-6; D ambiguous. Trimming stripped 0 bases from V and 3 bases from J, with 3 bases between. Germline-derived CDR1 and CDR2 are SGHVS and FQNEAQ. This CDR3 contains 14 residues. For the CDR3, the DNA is TGTGCCAGCAGCTTAGCGCTTGGGGCCAACGTCCTGACTTTC. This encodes CASSLALGANVLTF.

The CDR3 loop is CAWSVGGPGQPQHF. The CDR3 coding sequence is TGTGCCTGGAGTGTTGGCGGGCCCGGACAGCCCCAGCATTTT. This sequence joins TRBV30 and TRBJ1-5; no definite D call. The CDR3 spans 14 residues. V was shortened by 0 bases and J by 7 bases, with 13 bases between the two germline ends. Germline CDR1 GTSNPN, CDR2 SVGIG (reference sequence).

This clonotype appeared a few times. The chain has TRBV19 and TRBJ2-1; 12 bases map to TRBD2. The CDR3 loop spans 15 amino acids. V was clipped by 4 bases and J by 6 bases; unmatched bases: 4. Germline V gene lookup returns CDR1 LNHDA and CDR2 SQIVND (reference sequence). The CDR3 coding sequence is TGTGCCAGTAGTAAGGTGACTAGCGGGAGCAATGAGCAGTTCTTC. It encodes CASSKVTSGSNEQFF.

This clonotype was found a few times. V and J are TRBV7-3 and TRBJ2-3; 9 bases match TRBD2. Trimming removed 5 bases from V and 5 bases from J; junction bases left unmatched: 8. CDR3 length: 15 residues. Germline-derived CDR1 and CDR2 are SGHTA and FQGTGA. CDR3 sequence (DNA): TGTGCCAGCAGCCTAAATAGCGGGAGTCAAGATACGCAGTATTTT. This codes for CASSLNSGSQDTQYF.

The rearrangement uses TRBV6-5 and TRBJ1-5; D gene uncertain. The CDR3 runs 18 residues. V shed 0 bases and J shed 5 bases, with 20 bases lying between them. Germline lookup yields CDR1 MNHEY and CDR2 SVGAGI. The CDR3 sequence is CASSYSTPGVHSHQPQHF. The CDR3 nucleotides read TGTGCCAGCAGTTACTCGACTCCCGGGGTTCATAGTCATCAGCCCCAGCATTTT.